The rows below give T cell receptor beta chains drawn from one sample of a study of cytomegalovirus exposure and HLA in healthy donors. The repertoire was sequenced with immunoSEQ multiplex PCR; TCRdb's copy has only in-frame clones and lacks some. The sample carries under 150,000 clones, approximately 90% recorded once. Specimen: PBMCs. The receptor source for this set is a man between 18 and 29 years old in good health and CMV-seronegative. The CDR3 runs from the conserved cysteine through the conserved F or W. A D gene is named only where the DNA matches it firmly. Clone size is stated in some rows and not others, as once, few, many or a class when expanded.

DNA,CDR3,J,size,V,D
TGTGCCAGCAGCTTGGCCGGGATAGCGGGGACTCTTTCAGATACGCAGTATTTT,CASSLAGIAGTLSDTQYF,TRBJ2-3,.,TRBV5-4,TRBD2
TGTGCCAGCAGCCCGACCGGGAGCGAGACCCAGTACTTC,CASSPTGSETQYF,TRBJ2-5,.,TRBV7-2,.
TGTGCCAGCAGTCCACGACAGGGGGCTGGGAACACTGAAGCTTTCTTT,CASSPRQGAGNTEAFF,TRBJ1-1,.,TRBV25-1,TRBD1
TGCAGCGCCGGCCAGGGGCGAGCCGGGGAGCTGTTTTTT,CSAGQGRAGELFF,TRBJ2-2,once,TRBV29-1,.
TGTGCCAGCAGCTTAGCGACCCGATTTACTATTCAGCCCCAGCATTTT,CASSLATRFTIQPQHF,TRBJ1-5,.,TRBV7-2,.
TGTGCCAGTAGTATAGGAACAGGTTCTGAAGCTTTCTTT,CASSIGTGSEAFF,TRBJ1-1,once,TRBV19,.
TGCGCCAGCAGCTTGGGACATGTCGACACCATATATTTT,CASSLGHVDTIYF,TRBJ1-3,few,TRBV5-1,.
TGTGCCAGCGGTACCACGCAGGCTTACTACGAGCAGTACTTC,CASGTTQAYYEQYF,TRBJ2-7,.,TRBV7-9,.
TGTGCCAGCAGTTCCCAGGGGTACCAAGAGACCCAGTACTTC,CASSSQGYQETQYF,TRBJ2-5,.,TRBV27,.
TGTGCCAGCAGCTTAGGCGAACCTAGATGGCGGGAAGGTAGTGAGCAGTTCTTC,CASSLGEPRWREGSEQFF,TRBJ2-1,.,TRBV11-3,.
TGTGCCAGCAGTGGGACTAGCGGGGGGGCGAATACGCAGTATTTT,CASSGTSGGANTQYF,TRBJ2-3,.,TRBV2,TRBD2
TGTGCCAGCAGGTTGGGGACAGGGACCTACGAGCAGTACTTC,CASRLGTGTYEQYF,TRBJ2-7,.,TRBV7-9,TRBD1
TGTGCCAGCAGCCAAGGACAGGGTGATCAGCCCCAGCATTTT,CASSQGQGDQPQHF,TRBJ1-5,.,TRBV14,TRBD1
TGTGCCAGCAGCGTAGTGACTCGTGGGGCCAACGTCCTGACTTTC,CASSVVTRGANVLTF,TRBJ2-6,few,TRBV9,.
TGTGCCAGCAGTCCCAGGGGGGCCCTAGGTGAGCAGTTCTTC,CASSPRGALGEQFF,TRBJ2-1,.,TRBV6-6,.
TGTGCCTGGAGTGGACAGGCCAAAAACATTCAGTACTTC,CAWSGQAKNIQYF,TRBJ2-4,once,TRBV30,.
TGTGCCAGCAGTGACTCGACAGGTCCATTTAGCACAGATACGCAGTATTTT,CASSDSTGPFSTDTQYF,TRBJ2-3,.,TRBV6-4,.
TGTGCCAGCAGTTTATCGAAGAGGGTCCAAGAGACCCAGTACTTC,CASSLSKRVQETQYF,TRBJ2-5,.,TRBV27,.
TGTGCCAGCAGCCCGGACAGCCAGGGGGCCCTTAACTATGGCTACACCTTC,CASSPDSQGALNYGYTF,TRBJ1-2,.,TRBV7-2,TRBD1
TGTGCCAGCAGCTTAACGAAGAGAAGGGAGCTGTTTTTT,CASSLTKRRELFF,TRBJ2-2,few,TRBV11-3,.
TGTGCCAGCATCCGGGAGAACAGCCGGAACACTGAAGCTTTCTTT,CASIRENSRNTEAFF,TRBJ1-1,.,TRBV7-9,.
TGTGCCAGCAGCGCAGGGGGCGCAGGTGGCTACACCTTC,CASSAGGAGGYTF,TRBJ1-2,.,TRBV9,TRBD1
TGTGCCAGCAGCCCCCCACTTGGTAGCGATAACAATGAGCAGTTCTTC,CASSPPLGSDNNEQFF,TRBJ2-1,.,TRBV13,.
TGTGCCAGCAGCTTAGGGACAGGGAGAACGAATGAGCAGTTCTTC,CASSLGTGRTNEQFF,TRBJ2-1,.,TRBV7-9,TRBD1
TGTGCCAGCAGCGCAGGGGTAGGTGGCAATCAGCCCCAGCATTTT,CASSAGVGGNQPQHF,TRBJ1-5,.,TRBV9,.
TGTGCCTGGAGGGGAGTTTACGGGGAGCTGTTTTTT,CAWRGVYGELFF,TRBJ2-2,.,TRBV30,.
TGTGCCAGCCGACTAGCGGGAGGCACAGATACGCAGTATTTT,CASRLAGGTDTQYF,TRBJ2-3,.,TRBV18,TRBD2
TGTGCCAGCATGGAGACAGGGGTGGTAGGAGGCTACACCTTC,CASMETGVVGGYTF,TRBJ1-2,.,TRBV2,TRBD1
TGCGCCAGCAGCTTTAGGGCTAGCGGGGCGCAAGAGACCCAGTACTTC,CASSFRASGAQETQYF,TRBJ2-5,.,TRBV5-1,TRBD2
TGTGCCAGCAGCGTAGGTGGCGGGGGGGCCACCGGGGAGCTGTTTTTT,CASSVGGGGATGELFF,TRBJ2-2,.,TRBV9,TRBD2
TGTGCCAGCGCAAGGGAGCCTAGTCATGCGCAGTATTTT,CASAREPSHAQYF,TRBJ2-3,.,TRBV27,.
TGTGCCAGCAGCCTGACTTCCGGGACAGTGGCCTATGGCTACACCTTC,CASSLTSGTVAYGYTF,TRBJ1-2,.,TRBV27,TRBD1
TGTGCCAGCAGTGAAGGGGGGCGAAGTGGCTACACCTTC,CASSEGGRSGYTF,TRBJ1-2,.,TRBV6-1,.
TGTGCCAGTAGTATCGGGACAGGGGCTGGCTACACCTTC,CASSIGTGAGYTF,TRBJ1-2,.,TRBV19,TRBD1
TGTGCCAGCAGTGAAGGGGGCTCCCAAGAGACCCAGTACTTC,CASSEGGSQETQYF,TRBJ2-5,.,TRBV6-1,.
TGCGCCAGCAGCCCGACTAGCGGGAGAGGTATAAATACGCAGTATTTT,CASSPTSGRGINTQYF,TRBJ2-3,.,TRBV10-2,TRBD2
TGTGCCAGCAGTCAAGAACAGGGGGTGAATGGCTACACCTTC,CASSQEQGVNGYTF,TRBJ1-2,.,TRBV27,TRBD1
TGTGCCAGCAATGGGAAGGGAGGGAATGAGCAGTTCTTC,CASNGKGGNEQFF,TRBJ2-1,.,TRBV27,TRBD2
TGTGCCAGCAGCTTAGTTGGTACGGCCAGGGACAGGGTTCACGGCTACACCTTC,CASSLVGTARDRVHGYTF,TRBJ1-2,.,TRBV7-2,TRBD1
TGTGCCAGCAGCCAAGGGCAGGGGGCCTACGAGCAGTACTTC,CASSQGQGAYEQYF,TRBJ2-7,.,TRBV14,TRBD1
TGCGCCAGCAGCAGGGGACAGGGATCAGATACGCAGTATTTT,CASSRGQGSDTQYF,TRBJ2-3,.,TRBV5-1,TRBD1
TGTGCCAGTAGTATTTGGCCCAGGGGAAGGGACACTGAAGCTTTCTTT,CASSIWPRGRDTEAFF,TRBJ1-1,.,TRBV19,.
TGCGCCAGCAGCTTGGCTCCACCTAGCGGGGGGATACCCGGGGAGCTGTTTTTT,CASSLAPPSGGIPGELFF,TRBJ2-2,.,TRBV5-1,TRBD2
TGTGCCAGCAGTTACGGGGGCCGCTCTGGAAACACCATATATTTT,CASSYGGRSGNTIYF,TRBJ1-3,.,TRBV6-5,.
TGTGCCAGTGATCTAGCCCCCGGGGAGCTGTTTTTT,CASDLAPGELFF,TRBJ2-2,.,TRBV11-2,.
TGTGCCAGCAGCTTGGGGACAGGTCTAAAGGGGAACACCGGGGAGCTGTTTTTT,CASSLGTGLKGNTGELFF,TRBJ2-2,.,TRBV5-6,TRBD1
TGTGCCAGCAGTCTACAGGTGAATTATGGCTACACCTTC,CASSLQVNYGYTF,TRBJ1-2,.,TRBV27,.
TGTGCCACCCGTTTGCAGGGGTACACTGAAGCTTTCTTT,CATRLQGYTEAFF,TRBJ1-1,.,TRBV6-5,.